One TCR beta chain is described in this entry. This entry comes from a study of blood T cell repertoires in COVID-19. This table comes from immunoSEQ multiplex PCR, and its TCRdb copy is limited to in-frame clones, with some not included. This table has 470,000 or so clones, more than 85% appearing once. CDR3 size: 20 residues. The germline V gene encodes CDR1 MDHEN and CDR2 SYDVKM. V lost 4 bases and J lost 3, with 29 bases in between. This receptor was obtained from a young woman with acute or convalescent COVID-19. The rearrangement uses TRBV28 and TRBJ2-3; tentatively, D is TRBD2 (6 bases). Sequences were obtained from peripheral blood. The CDR3 loop is CASSSPLARGLLFTTDTQYF. CDR3 DNA sequence: TGTGCCAGCAGTTCACCGCTGGCTAGGGGACTCTTGTTTACGACAGATACGCAGTATTTT.